This T cell receptor beta chain was profiled in a study of cytomegalovirus exposure and HLA in healthy donors. Overall study context: Among the 300 to 450 genotyped donors, approximately 80% were placed in the Caucasian-associated ancestry cluster.

With 60 Vbeta and 13 Jbeta primers, the PCR was carried out. Repertoires were generated with immunoSEQ multiplex PCR, while TCRdb's copy carries only in-frame clones and drops some. This sample's table reports under 70,000 clones. Trimming left V 2 bases short and J 2 bases short, with 4 bases between. The CDR3 covers 11 residues. CDR1 is GTSNPN and CDR2 is SVGIG in the germline V gene (reference sequence). V is TRBV30 and J is TRBJ2-7; D is undetermined. The sequencing input was PBMCs. This TCR was recovered from a man over 45 in good health and CMV-seropositive. The DNA of the CDR3 is TGTGCCTGGAGTATCGCCTACGAGCAGTACTTC. Its protein is CAWSIAYEQYF.